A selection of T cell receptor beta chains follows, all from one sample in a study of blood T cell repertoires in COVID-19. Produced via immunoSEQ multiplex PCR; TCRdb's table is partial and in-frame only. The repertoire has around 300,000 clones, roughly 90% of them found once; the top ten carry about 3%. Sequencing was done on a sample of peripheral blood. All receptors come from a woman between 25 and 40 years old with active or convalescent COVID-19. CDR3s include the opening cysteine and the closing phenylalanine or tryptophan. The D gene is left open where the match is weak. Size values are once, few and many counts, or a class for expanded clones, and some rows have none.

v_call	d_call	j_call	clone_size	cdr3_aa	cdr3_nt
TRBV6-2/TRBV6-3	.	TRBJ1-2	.	CANSIRDKDGYTF	TGTGCCAACAGCATCCGGGACAAGGATGGCTACACCTTC
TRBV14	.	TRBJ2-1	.	CASSQDRPSTGVREQFF	TGTGCCAGCAGCCAAGATAGGCCGTCAACGGGGGTTCGTGAGCAGTTCTTC
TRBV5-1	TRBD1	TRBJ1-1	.	CASSFMGQMNTEAFF	TGCGCCAGCAGCTTCATGGGACAGATGAACACTGAAGCTTTCTTT
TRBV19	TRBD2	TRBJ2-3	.	CASETGTSGSTDTQYF	TGTGCCAGTGAAACCGGGACTAGCGGTAGCACAGATACGCAGTATTTT
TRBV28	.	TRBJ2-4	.	CATTPLTYLPGDIQYF	TGTGCCACCACACCTTTAACTTACCTCCCGGGAGACATTCAGTACTTC
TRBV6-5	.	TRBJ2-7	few	CASSYGPLDSYEQYF	TGTGCCAGCAGTTACGGGCCGTTGGACTCCTACGAGCAGTACTTC
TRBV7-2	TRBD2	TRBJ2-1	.	CASSFSGGLSYNEQFF	TGTGCCAGCAGCTTTAGCGGGGGGTTGTCCTACAATGAGCAGTTCTTC
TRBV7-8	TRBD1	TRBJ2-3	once	CASSTRTGSTDTQYF	TGTGCCAGCAGCACGAGGACAGGGAGCACAGATACGCAGTATTTT
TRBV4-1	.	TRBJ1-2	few	CASSQEGRYGYTF	TGCGCCAGCAGCCAAGAAGGGAGATATGGCTACACCTTC
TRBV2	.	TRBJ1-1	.	CASSVGGGEAFF	TGTGCCAGCAGTGTCGGCGGGGGGGAAGCTTTCTTT